The clone carrying this T cell receptor beta chain has only a few counts. Multiplex PCR in two rounds served to amplify TCR beta CDR3 from genomic DNA. The first round of PCR was done with primers that matched each TRBV and TRBJ gene. TCRdb recomputed calls from the multiplex PCR reads with MiXCR, one row per CDR3 protein. The repertoire has around 20,000 distinct CDR3 sequences, around 40% of them found once; the top ten carry roughly 33%. Trimming shortened V by 3 bases and J by 9 bases, and 18 bases separated the two germline ends. Germline loops: CDR1 SNHLY, CDR2 FYNNEI. CDR3 length: 15 amino acids. This entry belongs to a study of prognosis after radiotherapy for stage I lung cancer.

The chain couples TRBV2 to TRBJ1-5; D gene unclear. The TCR was taken from a donor aged 50 or older with non-small cell lung cancer. Source: PBMCs, taken before or after stereotactic body radiation therapy (not recorded which). The DNA of the CDR3 is TGTGCCAGCAGTGAGTATGACCAACCCAGGCTGCCCCAGCATTTT. Amino acid sequence: CASSEYDQPRLPQHF.